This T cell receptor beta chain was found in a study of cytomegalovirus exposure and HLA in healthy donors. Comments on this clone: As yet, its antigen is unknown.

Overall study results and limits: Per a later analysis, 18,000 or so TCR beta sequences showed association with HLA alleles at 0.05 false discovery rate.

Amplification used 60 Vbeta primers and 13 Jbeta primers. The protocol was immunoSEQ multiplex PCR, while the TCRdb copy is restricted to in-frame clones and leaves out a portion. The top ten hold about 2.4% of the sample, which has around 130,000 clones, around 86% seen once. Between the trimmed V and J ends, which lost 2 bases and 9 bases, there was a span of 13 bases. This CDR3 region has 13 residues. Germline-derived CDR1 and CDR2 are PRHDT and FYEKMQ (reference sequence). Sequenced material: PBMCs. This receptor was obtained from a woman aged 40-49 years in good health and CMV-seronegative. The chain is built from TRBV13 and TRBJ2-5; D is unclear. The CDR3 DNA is TGTGCCAGCAGCTTAACATTCCCCGAGGCCCAGTACTTC. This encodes CASSLTFPEAQYF.